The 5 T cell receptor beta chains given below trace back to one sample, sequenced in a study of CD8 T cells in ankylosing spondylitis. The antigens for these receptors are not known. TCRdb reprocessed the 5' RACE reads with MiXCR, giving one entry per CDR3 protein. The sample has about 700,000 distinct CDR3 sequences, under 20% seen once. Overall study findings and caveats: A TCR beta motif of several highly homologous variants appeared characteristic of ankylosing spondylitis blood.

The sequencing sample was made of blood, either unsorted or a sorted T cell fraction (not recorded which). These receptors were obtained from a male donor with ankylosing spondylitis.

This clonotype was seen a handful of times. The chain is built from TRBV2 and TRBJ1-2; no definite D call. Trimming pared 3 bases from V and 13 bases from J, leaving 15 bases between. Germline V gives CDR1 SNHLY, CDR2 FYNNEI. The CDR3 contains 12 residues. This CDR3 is CASSEGGYGCTF. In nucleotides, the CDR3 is TGTGCCAGCAGTGAGGGAGGGTACGGATGCACCTTC.

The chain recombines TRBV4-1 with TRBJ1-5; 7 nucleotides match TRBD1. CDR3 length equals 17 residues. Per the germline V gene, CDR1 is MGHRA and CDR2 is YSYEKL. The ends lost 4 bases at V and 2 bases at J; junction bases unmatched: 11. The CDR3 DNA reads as TGCGCCAGCAGCCGTCATACCGGACAGGCCCGCAATCAGCCCCAGCATTTT. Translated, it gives CASSRHTGQARNQPQHF.

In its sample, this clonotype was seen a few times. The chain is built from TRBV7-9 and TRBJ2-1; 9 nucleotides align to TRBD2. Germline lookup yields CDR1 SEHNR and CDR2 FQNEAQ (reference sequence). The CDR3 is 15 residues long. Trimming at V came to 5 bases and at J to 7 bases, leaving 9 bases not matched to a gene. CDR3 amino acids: CASSPWREGRNEQFF. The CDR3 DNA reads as TGTGCCAGCAGCCCCTGGCGGGAGGGCCGGAATGAGCAGTTCTTC.

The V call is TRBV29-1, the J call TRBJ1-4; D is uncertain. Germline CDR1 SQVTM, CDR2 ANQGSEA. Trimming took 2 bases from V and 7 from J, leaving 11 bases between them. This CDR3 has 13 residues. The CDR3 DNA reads TGCAGCGTTGAACTCCCATCAGGTGAAAAACTGTTTTTT. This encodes CSVELPSGEKLFF.

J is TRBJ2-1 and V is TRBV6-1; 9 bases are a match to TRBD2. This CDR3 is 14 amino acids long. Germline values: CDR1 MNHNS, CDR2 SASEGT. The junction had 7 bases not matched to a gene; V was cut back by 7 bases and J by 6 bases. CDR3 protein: CASNTASGANEQFF. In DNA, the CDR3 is TGTGCCAGCAATACGGCTAGCGGGGCCAATGAGCAGTTCTTC.